The sequence of this TCR beta chain was determined in a study of cytomegalovirus exposure and HLA in healthy donors. Regarding the study as a whole: Altogether, 150 to 200 TCR beta chains were recorded as cytomegalovirus-associated.

The table lists this clone with a count of one. Its antigen is unidentified. Both 60 Vbeta primers and 13 Jbeta primers went into the PCR. The repertoire was sequenced with immunoSEQ multiplex PCR; TCRdb's copy has only in-frame clones and lacks some. Of around 130,000 clones in the sample, roughly 69% were seen once. The CDR3 sequence is 16 residues long. The germline gives CDR1 SNHLY, CDR2 FYNNEI. V dropped 5 bases and J dropped 0; count of bases not matched to a gene: 7. The sequencing sample was made of PBMCs. V and J are TRBV2 and TRBJ1-5; TRBD1 aligns across 7 bases. The receptor was derived from a human donor in good health. The CDR3 DNA reads as TGTGCCAGCAGTCGGACAGGAGGGTCTAGCAATCAGCCCCAGCATTTT. It codes for CASSRTGGSSNQPQHF. The complete variable domain, with remaining parts taken from reference TRBV2 and TRBJ1-5, reads EPEVTQTPSHQVTQMGQEVILRCVPISNHLYFYWYRQILGQKVEFLVSFYNNEISEKSEIFDDQFSVERPDGSNFTLKIRSTKLEDSAMYFCASSRTGGSSNQPQHFGDGTRLSIL.